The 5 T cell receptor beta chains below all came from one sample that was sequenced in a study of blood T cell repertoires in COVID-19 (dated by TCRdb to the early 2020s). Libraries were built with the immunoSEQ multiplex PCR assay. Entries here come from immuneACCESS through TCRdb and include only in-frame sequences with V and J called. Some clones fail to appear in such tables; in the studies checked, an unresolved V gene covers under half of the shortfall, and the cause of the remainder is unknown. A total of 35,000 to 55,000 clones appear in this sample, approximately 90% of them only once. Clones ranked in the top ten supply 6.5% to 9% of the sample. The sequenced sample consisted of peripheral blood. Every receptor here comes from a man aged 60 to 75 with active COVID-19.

CDR3 DNA: TGTGCCAGCAGCCAAGATGGGACAGTCTACTACGAGCAGTACTTC. Its translation: CASSQDGTVYYEQYF. J is TRBJ2-7 and V is TRBV14; 7 positions match TRBD1. V gave up 0 bases and J gave up 3 bases; unmatched junction bases: 5. Germline values: CDR1 SGHDN, CDR2 FVKESK. The CDR3 spans 15 residues.

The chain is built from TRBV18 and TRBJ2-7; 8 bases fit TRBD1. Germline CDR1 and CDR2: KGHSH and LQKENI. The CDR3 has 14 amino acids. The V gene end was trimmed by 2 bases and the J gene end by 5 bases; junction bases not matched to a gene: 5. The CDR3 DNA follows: TGTGCCAGCTCACCAGCGACAGGGGTCCACGAGCAGTACTTC. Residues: CASSPATGVHEQYF.

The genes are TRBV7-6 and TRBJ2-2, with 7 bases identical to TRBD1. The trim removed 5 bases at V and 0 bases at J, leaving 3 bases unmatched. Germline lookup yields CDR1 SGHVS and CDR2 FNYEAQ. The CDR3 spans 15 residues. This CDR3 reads CASSQGTANTGELFF. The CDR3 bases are TGTGCCAGCAGCCAAGGGACAGCGAACACCGGGGAGCTGTTTTTT. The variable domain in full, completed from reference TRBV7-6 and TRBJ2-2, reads GAGVSQSPRYKVTKRGQDVALRCDPISGHVSLYWYRQALGQGPEFLTYFNYEAQQDKSGLPNDRFSAERPEGSISTLTIQRTEQRDSAMYRCASSQGTANTGELFFGEGSRLTVL.

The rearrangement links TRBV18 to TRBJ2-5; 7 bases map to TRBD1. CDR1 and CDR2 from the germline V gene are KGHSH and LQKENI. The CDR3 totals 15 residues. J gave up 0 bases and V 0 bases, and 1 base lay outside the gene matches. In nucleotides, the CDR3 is TGTGCCAGCTCACCACCGGGACAGTACCAAGAGACCCAGTACTTC. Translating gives CASSPPGQYQETQYF.

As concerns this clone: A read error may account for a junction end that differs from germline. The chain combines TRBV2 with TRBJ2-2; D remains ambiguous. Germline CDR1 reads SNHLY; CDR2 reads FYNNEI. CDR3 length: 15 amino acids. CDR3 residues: CASSASPSNSGELFF. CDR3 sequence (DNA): TGTGCCAGCAGTGCATCTCCCTCAAACAGCGGGGAGCTGTTTTTT.